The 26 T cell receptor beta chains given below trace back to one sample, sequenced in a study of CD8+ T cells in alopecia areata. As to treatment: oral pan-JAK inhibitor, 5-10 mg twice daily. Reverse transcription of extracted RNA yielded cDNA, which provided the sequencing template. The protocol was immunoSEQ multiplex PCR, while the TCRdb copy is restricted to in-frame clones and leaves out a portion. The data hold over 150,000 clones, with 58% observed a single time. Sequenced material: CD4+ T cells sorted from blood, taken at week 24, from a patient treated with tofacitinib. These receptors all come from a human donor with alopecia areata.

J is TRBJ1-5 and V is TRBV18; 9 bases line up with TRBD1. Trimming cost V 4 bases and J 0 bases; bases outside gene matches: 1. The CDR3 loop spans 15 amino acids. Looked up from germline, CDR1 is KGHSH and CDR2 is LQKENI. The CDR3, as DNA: TGTGCCAGCTCACGGACAGGGGATAGCAATCAGCCCCAGCATTTT. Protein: CASSRTGDSNQPQHF.

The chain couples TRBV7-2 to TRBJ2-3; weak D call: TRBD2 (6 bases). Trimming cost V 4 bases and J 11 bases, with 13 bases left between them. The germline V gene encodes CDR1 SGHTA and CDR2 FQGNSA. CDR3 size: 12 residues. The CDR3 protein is CASSSPPGLQYF. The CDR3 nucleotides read TGTGCCAGCAGCTCCCCTCCGGGACTGCAGTATTTT.

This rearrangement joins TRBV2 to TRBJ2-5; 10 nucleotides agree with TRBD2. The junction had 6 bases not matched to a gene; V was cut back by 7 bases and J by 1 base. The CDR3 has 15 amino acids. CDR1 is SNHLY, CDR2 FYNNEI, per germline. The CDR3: CASTKLAGSQETQYF. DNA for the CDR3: TGTGCCAGCACCAAACTAGCGGGGAGCCAAGAGACCCAGTACTTC.

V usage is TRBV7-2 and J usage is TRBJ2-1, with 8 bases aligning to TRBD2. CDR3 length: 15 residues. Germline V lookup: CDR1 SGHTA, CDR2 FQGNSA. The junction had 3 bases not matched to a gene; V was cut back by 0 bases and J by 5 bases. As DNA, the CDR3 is TGTGCCAGCAGCTTAGCTGGACTAGCTGACAATGAGCAGTTCTTC. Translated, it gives CASSLAGLADNEQFF.

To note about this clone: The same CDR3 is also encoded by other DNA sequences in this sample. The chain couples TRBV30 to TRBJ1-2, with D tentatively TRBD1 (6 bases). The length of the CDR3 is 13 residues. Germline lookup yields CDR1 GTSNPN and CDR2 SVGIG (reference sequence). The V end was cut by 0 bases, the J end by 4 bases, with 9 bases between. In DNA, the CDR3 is TGTGCCTGGAGTGTACAGGGCGCCTATGGCTACACCTTC. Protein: CAWSVQGAYGYTF.

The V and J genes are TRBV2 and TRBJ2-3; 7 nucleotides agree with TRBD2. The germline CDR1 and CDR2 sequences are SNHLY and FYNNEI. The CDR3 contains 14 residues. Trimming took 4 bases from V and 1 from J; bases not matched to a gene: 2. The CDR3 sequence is CASSGDYGTDTQYF. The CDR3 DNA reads TGTGCCAGCAGTGGGGACTACGGCACAGATACGCAGTATTTT.

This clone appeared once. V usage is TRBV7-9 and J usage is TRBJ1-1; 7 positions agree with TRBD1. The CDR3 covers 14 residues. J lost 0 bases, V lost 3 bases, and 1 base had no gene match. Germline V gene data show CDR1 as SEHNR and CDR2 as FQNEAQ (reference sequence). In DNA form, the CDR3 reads TGTGCCAGCAGCTTTACAGGGGTGAACACTGAAGCTTTCTTT. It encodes CASSFTGVNTEAFF.

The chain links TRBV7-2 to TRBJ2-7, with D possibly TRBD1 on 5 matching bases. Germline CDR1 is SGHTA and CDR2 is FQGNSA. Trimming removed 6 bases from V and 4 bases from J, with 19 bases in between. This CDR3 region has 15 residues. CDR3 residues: CASSPAEWTPYEQYF. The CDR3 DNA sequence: TGTGCCAGCAGTCCTGCCGAGTGGACACCGTACGAGCAGTACTTC.

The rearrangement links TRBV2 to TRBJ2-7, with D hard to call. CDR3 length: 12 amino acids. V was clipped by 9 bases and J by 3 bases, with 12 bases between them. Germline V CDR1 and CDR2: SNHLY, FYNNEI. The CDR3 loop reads CASADWNYEQYF. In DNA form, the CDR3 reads TGTGCCAGTGCAGACTGGAACTACGAGCAGTACTTC. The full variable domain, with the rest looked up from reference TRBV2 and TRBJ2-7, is EPEVTQTPSHQVTQMGQEVILRCVPISNHLYFYWYRQILGQKVEFLVSFYNNEISEKSEIFDDQFSVERPDGSNFTLKIRSTKLEDSAMYFCASADWNYEQYFGPGTRLTVT.

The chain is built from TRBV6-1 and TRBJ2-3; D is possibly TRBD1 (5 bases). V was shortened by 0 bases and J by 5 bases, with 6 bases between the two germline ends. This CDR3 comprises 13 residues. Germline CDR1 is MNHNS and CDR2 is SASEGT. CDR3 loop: CASSEAGLDTQYF. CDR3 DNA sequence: TGTGCCAGCAGTGAAGCGGGGCTAGATACGCAGTATTTT.

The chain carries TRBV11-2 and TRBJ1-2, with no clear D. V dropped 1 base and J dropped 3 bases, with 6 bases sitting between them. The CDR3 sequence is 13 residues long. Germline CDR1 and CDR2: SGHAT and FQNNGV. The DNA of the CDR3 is TGTGCCAGCAGCTTAGTGCTCGACTATGGCTACACCTTC. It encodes CASSLVLDYGYTF.

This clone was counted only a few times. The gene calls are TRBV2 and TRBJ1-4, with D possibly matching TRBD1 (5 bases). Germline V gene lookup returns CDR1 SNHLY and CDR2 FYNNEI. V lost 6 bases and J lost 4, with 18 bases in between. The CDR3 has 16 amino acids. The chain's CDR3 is CASRDFVGANNEKLFF. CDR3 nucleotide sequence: TGTGCCAGCAGAGACTTTGTAGGGGCAAATAATGAAAAACTGTTTTTT. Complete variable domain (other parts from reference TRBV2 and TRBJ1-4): EPEVTQTPSHQVTQMGQEVILRCVPISNHLYFYWYRQILGQKVEFLVSFYNNEISEKSEIFDDQFSVERPDGSNFTLKIRSTKLEDSAMYFCASRDFVGANNEKLFFGSGTQLSVL.

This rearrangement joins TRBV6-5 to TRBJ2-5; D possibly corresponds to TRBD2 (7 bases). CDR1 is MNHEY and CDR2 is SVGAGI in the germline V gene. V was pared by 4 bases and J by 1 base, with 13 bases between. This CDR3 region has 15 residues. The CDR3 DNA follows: TGTGCCAGCAGTTCTGCAGGGGAGGGCCAAGAGACCCAGTACTTC. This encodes CASSSAGEGQETQYF.

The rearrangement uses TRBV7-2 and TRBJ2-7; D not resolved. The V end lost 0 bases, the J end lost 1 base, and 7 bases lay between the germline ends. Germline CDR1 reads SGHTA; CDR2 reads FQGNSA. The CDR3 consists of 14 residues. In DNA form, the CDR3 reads TGTGCCAGCAGCTTAGCTGGAATATCCTACGAGCAGTACTTC. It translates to CASSLAGISYEQYF.

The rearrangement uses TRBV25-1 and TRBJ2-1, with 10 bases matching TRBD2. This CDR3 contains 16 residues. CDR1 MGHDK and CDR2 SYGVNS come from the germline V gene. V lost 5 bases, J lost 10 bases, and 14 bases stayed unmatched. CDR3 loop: CASSPLGLALNLEQFF. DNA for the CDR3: TGTGCCAGCAGTCCGCTGGGACTAGCGCTCAACTTGGAGCAGTTCTTC.

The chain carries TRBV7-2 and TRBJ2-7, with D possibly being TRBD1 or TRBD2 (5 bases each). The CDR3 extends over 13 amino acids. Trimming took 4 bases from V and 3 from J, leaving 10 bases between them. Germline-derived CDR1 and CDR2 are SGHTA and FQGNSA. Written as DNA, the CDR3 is TGTGCCAGCAGCTCGGGGCCGGACTACGAGCAGTACTTC. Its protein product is CASSSGPDYEQYF. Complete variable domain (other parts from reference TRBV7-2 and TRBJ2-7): GAGVSQSPSNKVTEKGKDVELRCDPISGHTALYWYRQSLGQGLEFLIYFQGNSAPDKSGLPSDRFSAERTGGSVSTLTIQRTQQEDSAVYLCASSSGPDYEQYFGPGTRLTVT.

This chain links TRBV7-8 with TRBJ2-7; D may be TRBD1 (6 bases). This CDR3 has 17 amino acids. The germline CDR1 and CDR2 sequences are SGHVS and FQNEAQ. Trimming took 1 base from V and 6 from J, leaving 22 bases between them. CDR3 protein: CASSLDTYRVRTSEQYF. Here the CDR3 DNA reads TGTGCCAGCAGCTTAGACACATACAGGGTGCGCACGTCCGAGCAGTACTTC. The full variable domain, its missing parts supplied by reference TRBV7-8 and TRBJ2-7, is GAGVSQSPRYKVAKRGQDVALRCDPISGHVSLFWYQQALGQGPEFLTYFQNEAQLDKSGLPSDRFFAERPEGSVSTLKIQRTQQEDSAVYLCASSLDTYRVRTSEQYFGPGTRLTVT.

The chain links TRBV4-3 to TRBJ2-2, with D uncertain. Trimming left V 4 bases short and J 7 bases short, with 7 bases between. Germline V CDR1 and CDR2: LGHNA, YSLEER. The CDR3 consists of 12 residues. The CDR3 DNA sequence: TGCGCCAGCAGCCCTACCCACGGGGAGCTGTTTTTT. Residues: CASSPTHGELFF.

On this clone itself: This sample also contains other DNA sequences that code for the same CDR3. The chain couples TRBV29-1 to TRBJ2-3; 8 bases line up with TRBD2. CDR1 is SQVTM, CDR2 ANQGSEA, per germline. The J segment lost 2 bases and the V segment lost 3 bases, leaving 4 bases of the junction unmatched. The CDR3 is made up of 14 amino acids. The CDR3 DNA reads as TGCAGCGTTGACCGGCGGGGGGACACAGATACGCAGTATTTT. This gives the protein CSVDRRGDTDTQYF.

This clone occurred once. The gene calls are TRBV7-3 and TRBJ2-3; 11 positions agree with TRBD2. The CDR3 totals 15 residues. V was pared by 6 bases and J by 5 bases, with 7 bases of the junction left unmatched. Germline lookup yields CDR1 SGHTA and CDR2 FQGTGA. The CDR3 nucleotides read TGTGCCAGCAGTCTACTAGCGGGAGTAGTAGATACGCAGTATTTT. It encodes CASSLLAGVVDTQYF.

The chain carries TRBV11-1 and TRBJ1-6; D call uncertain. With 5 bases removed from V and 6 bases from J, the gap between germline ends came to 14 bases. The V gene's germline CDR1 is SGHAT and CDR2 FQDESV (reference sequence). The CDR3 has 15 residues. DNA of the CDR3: TGTGCCAGCAGCCCTACAACCGGGCTTAATTCACCCCTCCACTTT. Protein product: CASSPTTGLNSPLHF.

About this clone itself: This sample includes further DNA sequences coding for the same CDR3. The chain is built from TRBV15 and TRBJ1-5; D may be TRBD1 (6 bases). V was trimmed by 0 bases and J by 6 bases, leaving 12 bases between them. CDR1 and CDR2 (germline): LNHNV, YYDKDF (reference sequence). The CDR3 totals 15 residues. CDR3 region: CATSRDPGGGQPQHF. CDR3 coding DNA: TGTGCCACCAGCAGAGATCCCGGAGGGGGTCAGCCCCAGCATTTT.

The CDR3 spells CSVPDLSQGSESYNEQFF. DNA of the CDR3: TGCAGCGTTCCCGACTTATCACAGGGTTCAGAAAGCTACAATGAGCAGTTCTTC. V gene TRBV29-1 combines with J gene TRBJ2-1, with D perhaps TRBD1 (6 bases). This CDR3 is 18 amino acids long. Trimming shortened V by 5 bases and J by 3 bases, and 26 bases separated the two germline ends. Per germline, CDR1 SQVTM and CDR2 ANQGSEA.

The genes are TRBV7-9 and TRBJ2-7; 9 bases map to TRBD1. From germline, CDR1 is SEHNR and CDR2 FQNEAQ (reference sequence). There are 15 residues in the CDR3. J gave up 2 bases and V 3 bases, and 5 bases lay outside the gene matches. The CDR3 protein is CASSFSGQGTYEQYF. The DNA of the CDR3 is TGTGCCAGCAGCTTTTCGGGACAGGGAACCTACGAGCAGTACTTC. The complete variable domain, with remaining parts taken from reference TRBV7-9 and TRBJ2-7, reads DTGVSQNPRHKITKRGQNVTFRCDPISEHNRLYWYRQTLGQGPEFLTYFQNEAQLEKSRLLSDRFSAERPKGSFSTLEIQRTEQGDSAMYLCASSFSGQGTYEQYFGPGTRLTVT.

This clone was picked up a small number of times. CDR3: CASRGNRVFRTQYF. The DNA for the CDR3 is TGTGCCAGCAGAGGAAACAGGGTTTTTAGGACCCAGTACTTC. The V and J genes are TRBV27 and TRBJ2-5, with D possibly TRBD1 on 6 matching bases. Germline V CDR1 and CDR2: MNHEY, SMNVEV (reference sequence). Trimming removed 6 bases from V and 7 bases from J, with 18 bases in between. This CDR3 is 14 amino acids long.

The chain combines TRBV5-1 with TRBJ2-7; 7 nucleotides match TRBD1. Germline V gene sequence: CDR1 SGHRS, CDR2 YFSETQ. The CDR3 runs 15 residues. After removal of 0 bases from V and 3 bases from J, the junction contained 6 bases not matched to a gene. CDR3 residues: CASSLDPGQVYEQYF. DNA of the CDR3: TGCGCCAGCAGCTTGGATCCCGGACAGGTCTACGAGCAGTACTTC.